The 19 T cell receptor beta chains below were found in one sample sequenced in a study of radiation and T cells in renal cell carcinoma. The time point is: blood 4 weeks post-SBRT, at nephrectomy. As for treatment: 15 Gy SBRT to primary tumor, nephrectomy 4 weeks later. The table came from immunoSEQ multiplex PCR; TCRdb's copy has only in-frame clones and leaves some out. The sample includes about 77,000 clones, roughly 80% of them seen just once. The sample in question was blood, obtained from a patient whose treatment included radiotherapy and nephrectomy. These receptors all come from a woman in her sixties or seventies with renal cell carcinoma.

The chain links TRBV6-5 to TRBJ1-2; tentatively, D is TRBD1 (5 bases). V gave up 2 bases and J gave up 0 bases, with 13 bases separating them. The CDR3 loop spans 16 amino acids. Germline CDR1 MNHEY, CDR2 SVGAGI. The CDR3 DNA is TGTGCCAGCAGTTACCTCGGGACGACCACTAACTATGGCTACACCTTC. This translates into CASSYLGTTTNYGYTF.

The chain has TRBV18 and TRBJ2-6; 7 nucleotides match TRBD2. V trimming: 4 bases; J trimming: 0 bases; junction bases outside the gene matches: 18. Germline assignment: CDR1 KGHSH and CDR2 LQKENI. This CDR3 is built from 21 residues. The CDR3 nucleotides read TGTGCCAGCTCACTCCGAAGCGGGGTTTCAACGGGGTTCTCTGGGGCCAACGTCCTGACTTTC. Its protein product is CASSLRSGVSTGFSGANVLTF.

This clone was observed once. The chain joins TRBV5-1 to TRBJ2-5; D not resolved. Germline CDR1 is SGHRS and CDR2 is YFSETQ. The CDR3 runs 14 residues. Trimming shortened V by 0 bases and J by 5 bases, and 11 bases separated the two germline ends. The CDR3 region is CASSLASFRETQYF. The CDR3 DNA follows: TGCGCCAGCAGCTTGGCATCTTTTCGGGAGACCCAGTACTTC. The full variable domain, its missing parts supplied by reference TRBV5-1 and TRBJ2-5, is KAGVTQTPRYLIKTRGQQVTLSCSPISGHRSVSWYQQTPGQGLQFLFEYFSETQRNKGNFPGRFSGRQFSNSRSEMNVSTLELGDSALYLCASSLASFRETQYFGPGTRLLVL.

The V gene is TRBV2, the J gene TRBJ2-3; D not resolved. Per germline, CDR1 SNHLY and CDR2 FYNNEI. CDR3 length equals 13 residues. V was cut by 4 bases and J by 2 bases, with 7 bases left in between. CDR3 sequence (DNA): TGTGCCAGCAGTGGCGCAGACACAGATACGCAGTATTTT. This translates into CASSGADTDTQYF.

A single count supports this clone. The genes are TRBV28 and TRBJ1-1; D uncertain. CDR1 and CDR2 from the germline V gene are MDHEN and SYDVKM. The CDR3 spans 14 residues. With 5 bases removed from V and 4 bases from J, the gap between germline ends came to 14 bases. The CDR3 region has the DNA TGTGCCAGCAGTCTACACCGAGACGGCACTGAAGCTTTCTTT. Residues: CASSLHRDGTEAFF.

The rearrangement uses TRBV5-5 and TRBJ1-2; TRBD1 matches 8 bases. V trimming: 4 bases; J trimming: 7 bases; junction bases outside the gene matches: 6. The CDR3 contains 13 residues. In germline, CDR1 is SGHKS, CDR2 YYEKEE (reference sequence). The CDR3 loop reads CASSVGTGAGYTF. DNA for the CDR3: TGTGCCAGCAGCGTCGGGACAGGCGCTGGCTACACCTTC. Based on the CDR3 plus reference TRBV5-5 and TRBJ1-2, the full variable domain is DAGVTQSPTHLIKTRGQQVTLRCSPISGHKSVSWYQQVLGQGPQFIFQYYEKEERGRGNFPDRFSARQFPNYSSELNVNALLLGDSALYLCASSVGTGAGYTFGSGTRLTVV.

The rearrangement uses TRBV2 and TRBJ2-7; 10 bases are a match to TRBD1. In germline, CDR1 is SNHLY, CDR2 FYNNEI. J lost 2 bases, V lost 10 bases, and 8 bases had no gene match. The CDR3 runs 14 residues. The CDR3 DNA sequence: TGTGCCACCATGACCGGGACAGGGGCCTACGAGCAGTACTTC. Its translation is CATMTGTGAYEQYF.

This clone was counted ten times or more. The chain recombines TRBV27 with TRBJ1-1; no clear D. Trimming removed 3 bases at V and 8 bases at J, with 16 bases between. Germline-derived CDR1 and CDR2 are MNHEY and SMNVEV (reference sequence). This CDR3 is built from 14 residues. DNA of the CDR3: TGTGCCAGCAGTTTTAGTGGTAACAAAGGGGAAGCTTTCTTT. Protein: CASSFSGNKGEAFF.

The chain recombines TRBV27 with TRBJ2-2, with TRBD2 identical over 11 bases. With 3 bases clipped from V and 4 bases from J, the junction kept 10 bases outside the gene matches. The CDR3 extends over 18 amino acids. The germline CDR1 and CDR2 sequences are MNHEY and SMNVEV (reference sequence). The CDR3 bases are TGTGCCAGCAGTTTCAGGATAGCGGGAGGGCCACTCACCGGGGAGCTGTTTTTT. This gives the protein CASSFRIAGGPLTGELFF.

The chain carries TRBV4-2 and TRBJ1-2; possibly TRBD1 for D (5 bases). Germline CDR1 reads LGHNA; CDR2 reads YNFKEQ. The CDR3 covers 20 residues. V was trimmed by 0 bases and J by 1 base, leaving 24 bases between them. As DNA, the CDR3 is TGTGCCAGCAGCCAAGATCGAGTTTCGGCCGCGGACATGAATAACTATGGCTACACCTTC. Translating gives CASSQDRVSAADMNNYGYTF.

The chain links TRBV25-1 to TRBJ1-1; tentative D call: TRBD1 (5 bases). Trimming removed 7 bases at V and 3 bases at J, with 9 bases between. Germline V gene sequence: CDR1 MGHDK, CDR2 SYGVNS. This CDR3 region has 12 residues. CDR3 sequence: CASIGTYTEAFF. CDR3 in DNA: TGTGCCAGCATCGGGACCTACACTGAAGCTTTCTTT.

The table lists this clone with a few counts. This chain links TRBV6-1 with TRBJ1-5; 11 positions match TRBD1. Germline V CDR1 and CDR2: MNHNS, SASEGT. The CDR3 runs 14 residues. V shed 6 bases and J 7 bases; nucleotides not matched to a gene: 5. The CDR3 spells CASRDRGREQPQHF. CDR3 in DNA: TGTGCCAGCAGGGACAGGGGGCGGGAACAGCCCCAGCATTTT.

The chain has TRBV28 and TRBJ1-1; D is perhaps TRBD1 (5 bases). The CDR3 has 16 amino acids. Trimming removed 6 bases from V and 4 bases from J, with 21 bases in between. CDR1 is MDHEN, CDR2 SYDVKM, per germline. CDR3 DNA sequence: TGTGCCAGCAGCCCCCGTGGGGGTTGGTTGGGCACTGAAGCTTTCTTT. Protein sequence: CASSPRGGWLGTEAFF.

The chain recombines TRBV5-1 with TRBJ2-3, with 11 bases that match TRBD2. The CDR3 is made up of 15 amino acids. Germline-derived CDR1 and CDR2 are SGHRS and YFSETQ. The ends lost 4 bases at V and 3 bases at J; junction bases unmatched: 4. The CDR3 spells CASSAPSGRTDTQYF. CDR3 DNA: TGCGCCAGCAGCGCTCCTAGCGGGAGGACAGATACGCAGTATTTT.

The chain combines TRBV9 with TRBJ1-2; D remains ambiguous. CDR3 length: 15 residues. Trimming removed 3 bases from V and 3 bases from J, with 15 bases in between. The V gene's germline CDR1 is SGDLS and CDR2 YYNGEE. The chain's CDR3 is CASSAGAPQDYGYTF. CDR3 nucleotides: TGTGCCAGCAGCGCGGGAGCCCCACAAGACTATGGCTACACCTTC.

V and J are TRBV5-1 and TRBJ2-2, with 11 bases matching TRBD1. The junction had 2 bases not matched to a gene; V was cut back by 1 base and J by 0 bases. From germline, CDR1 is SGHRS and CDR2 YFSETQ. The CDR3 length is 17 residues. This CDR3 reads CASSLRGQGANTGELFF. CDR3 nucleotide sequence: TGCGCCAGCAGCTTGCGGGGACAGGGGGCGAACACCGGGGAGCTGTTTTTT.

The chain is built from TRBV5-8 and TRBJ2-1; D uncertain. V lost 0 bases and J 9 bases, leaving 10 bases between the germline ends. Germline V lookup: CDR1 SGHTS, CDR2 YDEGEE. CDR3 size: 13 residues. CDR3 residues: CASSLVWESEQFF. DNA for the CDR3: TGTGCCAGCAGCTTGGTTTGGGAAAGTGAGCAGTTCTTC. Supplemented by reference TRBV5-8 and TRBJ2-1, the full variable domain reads EAGVTQSPTHLIKTRGQQATLRCSPISGHTSVYWYQQALGLGLQFLLWYDEGEERNRGNFPPRFSGRQFPNYSSELNVNALELEDSALYLCASSLVWESEQFFGPGTRLTVL.

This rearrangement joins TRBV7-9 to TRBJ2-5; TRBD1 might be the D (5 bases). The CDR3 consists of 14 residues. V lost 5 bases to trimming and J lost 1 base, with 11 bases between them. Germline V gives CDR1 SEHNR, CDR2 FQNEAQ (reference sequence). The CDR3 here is CASSQWGLQETQYF. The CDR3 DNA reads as TGTGCCAGCAGCCAATGGGGCCTCCAAGAGACCCAGTACTTC.

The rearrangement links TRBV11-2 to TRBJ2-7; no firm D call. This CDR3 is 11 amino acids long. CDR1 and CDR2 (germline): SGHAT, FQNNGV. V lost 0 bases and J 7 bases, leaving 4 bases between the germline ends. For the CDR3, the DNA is TGTGCCAGCAGCTTAGAGCAGGAGCAGTACTTC. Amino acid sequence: CASSLEQEQYF.